A single T cell receptor (beta chain) is shown here with its context. These data originate in a study of blood T cell repertoires in COVID-19. Looked up from germline, CDR1 is SGHTA and CDR2 is FQGNSA. With 1 base clipped from V and 5 bases from J, the junction kept 13 bases outside the gene matches. The CDR3 runs 17 residues. The repertoire was sequenced with immunoSEQ multiplex PCR; TCRdb's copy has only in-frame clones and lacks some. The table lists hundreds of thousands of clones, 60% to 75% of them singletons. The receptor was isolated from a woman of 80 years or more with acute or convalescent COVID-19. The specimen was peripheral blood. This chain uses TRBV7-2 with TRBJ2-7, with 8 bases matching TRBD2. CDR3 bases: TGTGCCAGCAGCTTAGGTTCTGGGACTAGGACCTCTAACGAGCAGTACTTC. Amino acid sequence: CASSLGSGTRTSNEQYF.